This T cell receptor beta chain was documented in a study of beta chain features in type 1 diabetes. The CDR3 has 13 amino acids. The ends were cut back, 4 bases at V and 2 bases at J, with 9 bases in the middle. Per the germline V gene, CDR1 is SGHDN and CDR2 is FVKESK. With respect to this clone: Antigen unknown.

Points from the study as a whole: In every one of the four CD4+ subsets, TCRB CDR3s were moderately but significantly shorter in Type 1 diabetes patients. A cDNA-based sequencing approach could over-represent cells with high TCR expression. Reduced insertions and increased deletions marked VDJ junctions in type 1 diabetes patients.

Expressed TCRB transcripts got sequenced, as all isolated RNA was reverse transcribed. The assay was immunoSEQ multiplex PCR, and TCRdb's table has in-frame clones only and misses some. The table records 150,000 to 200,000 clones, around 63% of them present only once. The clonotype was recovered from a man between 25 and 39 years old with type 1 diabetes. The sequencing sample was made of naive CD4+ T cells from blood. This chain connects TRBV14 to TRBJ2-7; the D is unclear. DNA for the CDR3: TGTGCCAGCAGCCGAGGCAGTCCCTACGAGCAGTACTTC. As protein: CASSRGSPYEQYF.